These 11 T cell receptor beta chains originate from one sample sequenced in a study of OX40 agonist ivuxolimab in advanced cancers. Sequenced by immunoSEQ multiplex PCR; TCRdb stores in-frame clones only, minus some. In the table there are about 100,000 clones, 91% of which are singletons. The source was CD4+ or CD8+ T cells sorted from blood, collected in a trial of the OX40 agonist ivuxolimab. The receptor set was obtained from an adult with an advanced solid tumor such as melanoma, head and neck, liver or kidney cancer.

The chain is built from TRBV11-2 and TRBJ2-2; D is unresolved. V lost 5 bases to trimming and J lost 0 bases, with 16 bases between them. Germline V CDR1 and CDR2: SGHAT, FQNNGV. This CDR3 region has 17 residues. CDR3 sequence: CASSLGRWLSNTGELFF. The CDR3 DNA reads TGTGCCAGCAGCCTCGGACGGTGGCTTTCGAACACCGGGGAGCTGTTTTTT. The complete variable domain, with remaining parts taken from reference TRBV11-2 and TRBJ2-2, reads EAGVAQSPRYKIIEKRQSVAFWCNPISGHATLYWYQQILGQGPKLLIQFQNNGVVDDSQLPKDRFSAERLKGVDSTLKIQPAKLEDSAVYLCASSLGRWLSNTGELFFGEGSRLTVL.

The V call is TRBV7-3, the J call TRBJ1-1; no definite D call. The CDR3 has 13 residues. Per the germline V gene, CDR1 is SGHTA and CDR2 is FQGTGA. Trimming took off 3 bases at V and 2 bases at J, with 7 bases between the two ends. In nucleotides, the CDR3 is TGTGCCAGCAGCTTGCAGGCAAACACTGAAGCTTTCTTT. It is translated as CASSLQANTEAFF.

The chain carries TRBV4-1 and TRBJ2-7; 7 nucleotides align to TRBD2. CDR1 and CDR2 from the germline V gene are MGHRA and YSYEKL. CDR3 length equals 16 residues. The ends lost 1 base at V and 4 bases at J; junction bases unmatched: 10. This CDR3 is CASSQGYGGIAYEQYF. DNA of the CDR3: TGCGCCAGCAGCCAAGGATACGGGGGGATCGCATACGAGCAGTACTTC.

This chain uses TRBV1 with TRBJ2-1; the table's D call TRBD2 went unverified against the DNA. TRBV1 is a recognized pseudogene. The CDR3 length is 14 residues. The CDR3 spells CTSSQIMTSSEQFF. CDR3 nucleotides: TGCACCAGCAGCCAAATAATGACTAGTTCTGAGCAGTTCTTC.

The V and J genes are TRBV5-6 and TRBJ1-1, with unresolved D. V shed 2 bases and J shed 0 bases, with 23 bases lying between them. There are 19 residues in the CDR3. Germline V gene data show CDR1 as SGHDT and CDR2 as YYEEEE. The CDR3 nucleotides read TGTGCCAGCAGCTTTCGGAGTGGGCAAATTAAACCCATGAACACTGAAGCTTTCTTT. It encodes CASSFRSGQIKPMNTEAFF.

This clone was seen a few times. J is TRBJ1-2 and V is TRBV11-3, with TRBD1 as a possible D gene (6 bases). Germline-derived CDR1 and CDR2 are SGHNT and YENEEA. The germline V and J ends were trimmed by 4 bases and 3 bases, with 9 bases remaining between them. This CDR3 has 13 residues. In DNA form, the CDR3 reads TGTGCCAGCAGCTCCGGGACACACTATGGCTACACCTTC. It yields the protein CASSSGTHYGYTF.

V usage is TRBV28 and J usage is TRBJ1-4; 8 bases agree with TRBD1. The length of the CDR3 is 15 residues. CDR1 is MDHEN, CDR2 SYDVKM, per germline. V shed 5 bases and J 5 bases; nucleotides not matched to a gene: 7. The CDR3 spells CASSPTGTGNEKLFF. CDR3 DNA: TGTGCCAGCAGTCCGACGGGGACAGGAAATGAAAAACTGTTTTTT.

The chain uses TRBV28 and TRBJ2-2; TRBD1 aligns across 8 bases. Per germline, CDR1 MDHEN and CDR2 SYDVKM. This CDR3 is built from 16 residues. Trimming at V came to 3 bases and at J to 5 bases, leaving 8 bases not matched to a gene. The CDR3 bases are TGTGCCAGCAGTTTGGACGGACAGGGATGGACCGGGGAGCTGTTTTTT. Protein: CASSLDGQGWTGELFF.

Worth noting for this clone: Other DNA sequences in the sample encode the same CDR3. The chain is built from TRBV18 and TRBJ2-1; 11 bases are shared with TRBD2. The V gene end was trimmed by 3 bases and the J gene end by 3 bases; junction bases not matched to a gene: 1. Germline CDR1 KGHSH, CDR2 LQKENI. The CDR3 covers 15 residues. CDR3 in DNA: TGTGCCAGCTCACCCGGGACTAGCGGCTACAATGAGCAGTTCTTC. Its protein product is CASSPGTSGYNEQFF.

The V call is TRBV7-3, the J call TRBJ2-1, with D perhaps matching TRBD1 or TRBD2 (5 bases each). The germline V gene encodes CDR1 SGHTA and CDR2 FQGTGA. The CDR3 is 14 amino acids. Trimming took off 2 bases at V and 7 bases at J, with 12 bases between the two ends. CDR3 protein: CASSLHQGGNEQFF. The CDR3 DNA reads TGTGCCAGCAGCTTACACCAGGGCGGGAATGAGCAGTTCTTC.

V and J are TRBV7-2 and TRBJ2-7; possible D gene TRBD2, 6 bases. The germline V and J ends were trimmed by 0 bases and 0 bases, with 15 bases remaining between them. This CDR3 is 17 amino acids long. Germline V lookup: CDR1 SGHTA, CDR2 FQGNSA. The CDR3 DNA is TGTGCCAGCAGCTTAGCGCTCCCAGCGGGCGCCTCCTACGAGCAGTACTTC. Translating gives CASSLALPAGASYEQYF.